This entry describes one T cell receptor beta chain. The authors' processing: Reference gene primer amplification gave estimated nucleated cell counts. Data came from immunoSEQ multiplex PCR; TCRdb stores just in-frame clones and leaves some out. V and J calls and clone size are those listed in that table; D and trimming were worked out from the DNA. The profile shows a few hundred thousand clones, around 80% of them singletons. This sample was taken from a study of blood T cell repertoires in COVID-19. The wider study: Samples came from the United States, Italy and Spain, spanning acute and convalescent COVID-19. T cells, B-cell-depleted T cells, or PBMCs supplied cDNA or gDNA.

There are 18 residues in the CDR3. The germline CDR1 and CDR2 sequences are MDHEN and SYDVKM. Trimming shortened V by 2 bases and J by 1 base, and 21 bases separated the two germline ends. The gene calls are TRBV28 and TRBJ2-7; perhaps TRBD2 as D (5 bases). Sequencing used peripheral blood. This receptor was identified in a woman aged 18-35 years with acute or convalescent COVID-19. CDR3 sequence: CASSLRTPRQRPSYEQYF. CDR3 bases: TGTGCCAGCAGTTTACGCACCCCCAGGCAGCGGCCATCCTACGAGCAGTACTTC.